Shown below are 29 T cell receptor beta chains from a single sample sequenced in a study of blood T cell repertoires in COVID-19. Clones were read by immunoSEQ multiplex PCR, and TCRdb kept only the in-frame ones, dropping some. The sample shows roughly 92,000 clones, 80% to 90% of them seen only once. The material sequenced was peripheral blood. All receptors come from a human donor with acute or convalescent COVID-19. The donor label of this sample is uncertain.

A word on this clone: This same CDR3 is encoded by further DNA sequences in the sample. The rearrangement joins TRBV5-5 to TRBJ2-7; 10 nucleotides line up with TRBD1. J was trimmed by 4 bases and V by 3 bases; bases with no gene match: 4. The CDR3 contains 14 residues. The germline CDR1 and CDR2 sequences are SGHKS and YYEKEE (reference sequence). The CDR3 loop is CASSYGQGGYEQYF. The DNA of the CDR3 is TGTGCCAGCAGCTATGGACAGGGGGGTTACGAGCAGTACTTC.

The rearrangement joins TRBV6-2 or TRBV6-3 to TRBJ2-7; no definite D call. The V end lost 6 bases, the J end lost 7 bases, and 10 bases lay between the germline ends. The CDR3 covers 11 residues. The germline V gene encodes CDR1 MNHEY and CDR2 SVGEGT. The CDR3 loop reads CASSQRGEQYF. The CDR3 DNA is TGTGCCAGCAGCCAACGCGGAGAGCAGTACTTC.

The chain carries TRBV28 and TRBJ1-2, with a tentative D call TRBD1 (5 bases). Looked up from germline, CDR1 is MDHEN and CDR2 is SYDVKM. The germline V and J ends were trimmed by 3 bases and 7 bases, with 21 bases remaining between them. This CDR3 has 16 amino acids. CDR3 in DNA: TGTGCCAGCAGTTTCAGTTCCGGGCCCAGGGTAGTTGGCTACACCTTC. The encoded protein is CASSFSSGPRVVGYTF.

The CDR3, as DNA: TGTGCCATCAGTGAGCCGGACAGGGCACACACCGGGGAGCTGTTTTTT. It yields the protein CAISEPDRAHTGELFF. V is TRBV10-3 and J is TRBJ2-2, with 8 bases lining up with TRBD1. This CDR3 has 16 residues. Germline V gene sequence: CDR1 ENHRY, CDR2 SYGVKD. Germline trimming cut 2 bases from V and 3 bases from J; bases unmatched to any gene: 5.

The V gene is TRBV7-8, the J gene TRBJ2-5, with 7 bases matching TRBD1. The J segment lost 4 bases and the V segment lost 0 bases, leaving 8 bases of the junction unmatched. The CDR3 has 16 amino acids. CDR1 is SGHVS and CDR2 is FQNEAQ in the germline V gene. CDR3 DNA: TGTGCCAGCAGCTTAGCGGGGCAGGGGGTCGGAGAGACCCAGTACTTC. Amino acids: CASSLAGQGVGETQYF.

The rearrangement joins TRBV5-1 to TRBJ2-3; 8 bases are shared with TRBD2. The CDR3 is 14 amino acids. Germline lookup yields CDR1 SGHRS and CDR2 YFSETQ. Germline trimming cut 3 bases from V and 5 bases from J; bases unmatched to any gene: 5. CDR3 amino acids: CASSSPGGGDTQYF. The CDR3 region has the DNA TGCGCCAGCAGCTCACCCGGGGGGGGAGATACGCAGTATTTT.

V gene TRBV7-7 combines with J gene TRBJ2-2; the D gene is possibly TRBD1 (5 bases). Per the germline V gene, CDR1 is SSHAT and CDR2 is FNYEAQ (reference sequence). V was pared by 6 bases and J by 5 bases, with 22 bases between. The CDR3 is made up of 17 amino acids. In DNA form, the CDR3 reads TGTGCCAGCAGTATTAGTCCCGCCAGGGTCAAAACCGGGGAGCTGTTTTTT. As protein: CASSISPARVKTGELFF.

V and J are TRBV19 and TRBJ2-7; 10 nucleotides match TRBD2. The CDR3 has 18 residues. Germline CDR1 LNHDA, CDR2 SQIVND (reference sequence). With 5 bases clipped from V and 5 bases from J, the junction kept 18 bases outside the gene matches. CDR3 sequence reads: CASSVSLPSGGPFDEQYF. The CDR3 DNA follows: TGTGCCAGTAGTGTTAGCCTTCCTAGCGGGGGCCCTTTCGACGAGCAGTACTTC. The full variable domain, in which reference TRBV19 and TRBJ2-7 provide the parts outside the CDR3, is DGGITQSPKYLFRKEGQNVTLSCEQNLNHDAMYWYRQDPGQGLRLIYYSQIVNDFQKGDIAEGYSVSREKKESFPLTVTSAQKNPTAFYLCASSVSLPSGGPFDEQYFGPGTRLTVT.

CDR3 nucleotide sequence: TGTGCCAGCAGAGCGGGGCAGCCCTATAATTCACCCCTCCACTTT. This gives the protein CASRAGQPYNSPLHF. The chain combines TRBV27 with TRBJ1-6; tentatively, D is TRBD1 (5 bases). Germline values: CDR1 MNHEY, CDR2 SMNVEV (reference sequence). This CDR3 is 15 amino acids long. Trimming removed 6 bases at V and 2 bases at J, with 11 bases between.

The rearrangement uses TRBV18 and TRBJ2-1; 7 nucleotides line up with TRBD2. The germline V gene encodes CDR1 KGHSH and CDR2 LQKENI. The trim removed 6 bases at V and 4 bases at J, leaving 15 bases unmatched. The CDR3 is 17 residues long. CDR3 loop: CASSHTLGGGGYNEQFF. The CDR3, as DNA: TGTGCCAGCTCTCACACCCTAGGAGGCGGGGGATACAATGAGCAGTTCTTC.

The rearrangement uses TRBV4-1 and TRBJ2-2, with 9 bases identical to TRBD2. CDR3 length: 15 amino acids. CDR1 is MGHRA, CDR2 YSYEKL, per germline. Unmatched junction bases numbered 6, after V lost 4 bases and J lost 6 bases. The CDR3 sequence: CASSPGTSLPGELFF. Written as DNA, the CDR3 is TGCGCCAGCAGCCCCGGGACTAGCCTTCCCGGGGAGCTGTTTTTT.

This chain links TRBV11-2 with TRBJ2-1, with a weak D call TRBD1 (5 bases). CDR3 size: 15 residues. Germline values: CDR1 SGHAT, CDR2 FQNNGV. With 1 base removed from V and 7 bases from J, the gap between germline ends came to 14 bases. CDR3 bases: TGTGCCAGCAGCTTAGGGCAGGGTGGGTGGAATGAGCAGTTCTTC. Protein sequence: CASSLGQGGWNEQFF. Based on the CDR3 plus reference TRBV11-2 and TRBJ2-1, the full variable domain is EAGVAQSPRYKIIEKRQSVAFWCNPISGHATLYWYQQILGQGPKLLIQFQNNGVVDDSQLPKDRFSAERLKGVDSTLKIQPAKLEDSAVYLCASSLGQGGWNEQFFGPGTRLTVL.

This CDR3 reads CASSPVGGVSGELFF. DNA of the CDR3: TGCGCCAGCAGCCCCGTGGGGGGGGTGTCCGGGGAGCTGTTTTTT. The chain combines TRBV5-1 with TRBJ2-2, with 7 positions matching TRBD2. Unmatched junction bases numbered 9, after V lost 4 bases and J lost 6 bases. The CDR3 runs to 15 residues. The germline V gene encodes CDR1 SGHRS and CDR2 YFSETQ.

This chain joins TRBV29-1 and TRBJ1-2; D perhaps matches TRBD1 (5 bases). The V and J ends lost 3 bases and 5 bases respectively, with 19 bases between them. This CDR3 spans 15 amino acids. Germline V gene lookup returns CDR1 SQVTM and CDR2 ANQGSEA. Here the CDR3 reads CSVDGRGGGGYGYTF. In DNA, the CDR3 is TGCAGCGTTGACGGGCGGGGGGGTGGAGGATATGGCTACACCTTC. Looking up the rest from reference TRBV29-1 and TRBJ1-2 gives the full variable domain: SAVISQKPSRDICQRGTSLTIQCQVDSQVTMMFWYRQQPGQSLTLIATANQGSEATYESGFVIDKFPISRPNLTFSTLTVSNMSPEDSSIYLCSVDGRGGGGYGYTFGSGTRLTVV.

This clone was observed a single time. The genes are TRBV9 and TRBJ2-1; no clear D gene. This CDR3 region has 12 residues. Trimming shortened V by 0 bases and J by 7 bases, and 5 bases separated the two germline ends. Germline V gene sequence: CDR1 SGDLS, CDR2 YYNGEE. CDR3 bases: TGTGCCAGCAGCGTAGGAGCAAATGAGCAGTTCTTC. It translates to CASSVGANEQFF.

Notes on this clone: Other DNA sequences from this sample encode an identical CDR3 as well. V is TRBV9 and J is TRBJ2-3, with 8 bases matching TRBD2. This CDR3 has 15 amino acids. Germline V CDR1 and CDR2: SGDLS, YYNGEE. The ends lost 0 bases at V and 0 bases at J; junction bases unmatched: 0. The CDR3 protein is CASSVVAGSTDTQYF. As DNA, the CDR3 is TGTGCCAGCAGCGTAGTAGCGGGGAGCACAGATACGCAGTATTTT.

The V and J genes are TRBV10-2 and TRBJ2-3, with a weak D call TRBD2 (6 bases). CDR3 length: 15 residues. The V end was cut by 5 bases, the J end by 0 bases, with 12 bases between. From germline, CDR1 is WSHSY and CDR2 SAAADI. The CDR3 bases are TGCGCCAGCAGTTCCCTGACTAGTAGCACAGATACGCAGTATTTT. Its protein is CASSSLTSSTDTQYF.

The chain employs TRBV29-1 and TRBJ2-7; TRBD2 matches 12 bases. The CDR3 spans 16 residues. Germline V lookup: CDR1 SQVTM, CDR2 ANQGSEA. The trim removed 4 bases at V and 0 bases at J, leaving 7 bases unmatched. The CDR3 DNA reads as TGCAGCGTTGCGGGACTAGCGGGCAGTCCCTCCTACGAGCAGTACTTC. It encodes CSVAGLAGSPSYEQYF.

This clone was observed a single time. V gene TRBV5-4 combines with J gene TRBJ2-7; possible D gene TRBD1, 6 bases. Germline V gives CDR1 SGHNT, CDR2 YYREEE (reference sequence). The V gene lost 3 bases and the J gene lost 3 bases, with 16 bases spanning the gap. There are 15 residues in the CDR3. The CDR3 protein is CASSSQGRSYYEQYF. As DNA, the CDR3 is TGTGCCAGCAGCTCCCAGGGGCGATCCTACTACGAGCAGTACTTC.

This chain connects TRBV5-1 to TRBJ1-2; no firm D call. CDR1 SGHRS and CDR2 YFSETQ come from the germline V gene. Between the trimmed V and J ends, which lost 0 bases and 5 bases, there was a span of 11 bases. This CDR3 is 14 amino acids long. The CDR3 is CASSLGSELYGYTF. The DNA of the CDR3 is TGCGCCAGCAGCTTGGGGTCCGAGTTATATGGCTACACCTTC.

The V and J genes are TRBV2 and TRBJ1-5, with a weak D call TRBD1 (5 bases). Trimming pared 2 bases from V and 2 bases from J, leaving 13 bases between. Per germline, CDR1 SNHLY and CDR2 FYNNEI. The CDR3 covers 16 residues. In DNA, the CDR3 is TGTGCCAGCAGTGAACAGGGTTTGGGTGGCAATCAGCCCCAGCATTTT. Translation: CASSEQGLGGNQPQHF.

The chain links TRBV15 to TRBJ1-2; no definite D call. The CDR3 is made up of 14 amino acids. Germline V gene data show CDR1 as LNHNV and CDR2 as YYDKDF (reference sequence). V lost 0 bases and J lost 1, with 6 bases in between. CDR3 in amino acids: CATSREQSNYGYTF. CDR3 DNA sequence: TGTGCCACCAGCAGAGAACAGAGTAACTATGGCTACACCTTC.

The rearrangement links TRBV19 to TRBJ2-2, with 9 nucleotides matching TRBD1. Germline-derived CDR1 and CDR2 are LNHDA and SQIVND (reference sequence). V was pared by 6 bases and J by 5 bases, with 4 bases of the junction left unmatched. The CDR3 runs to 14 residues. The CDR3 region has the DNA TGTGCCAGTAGGGGACAGGGTCTAACCGGGGAGCTGTTTTTT. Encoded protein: CASRGQGLTGELFF.

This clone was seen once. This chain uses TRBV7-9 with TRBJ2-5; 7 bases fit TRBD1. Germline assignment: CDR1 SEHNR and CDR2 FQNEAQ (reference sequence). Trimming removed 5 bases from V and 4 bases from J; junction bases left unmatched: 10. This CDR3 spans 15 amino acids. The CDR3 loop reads CASSLQGQSGETQYF. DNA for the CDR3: TGTGCCAGCAGCCTGCAGGGACAGTCGGGAGAGACCCAGTACTTC.

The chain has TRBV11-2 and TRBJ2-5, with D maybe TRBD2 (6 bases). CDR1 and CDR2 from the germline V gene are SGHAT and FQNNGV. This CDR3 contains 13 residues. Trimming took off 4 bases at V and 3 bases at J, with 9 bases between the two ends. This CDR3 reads CASSYREKETQYF. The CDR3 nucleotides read TGTGCCAGCAGCTACCGGGAGAAAGAGACCCAGTACTTC.

Written as DNA, the CDR3 is TGTGCCAGCAGCCACAGAAGGGGACAGGGTCTAGCCAAAAACATTCAGTACTTC. It is translated as CASSHRRGQGLAKNIQYF. The chain recombines TRBV3-1 (or the pseudogene TRBV3-2) with TRBJ2-4; the match to TRBD1 covers 9 bases. Trimming at V came to 3 bases and at J to 0 bases, leaving 9 bases not matched to a gene. This CDR3 comprises 18 residues. Germline assignment: CDR1 LGHDT and CDR2 YNNKEL (reference sequence).

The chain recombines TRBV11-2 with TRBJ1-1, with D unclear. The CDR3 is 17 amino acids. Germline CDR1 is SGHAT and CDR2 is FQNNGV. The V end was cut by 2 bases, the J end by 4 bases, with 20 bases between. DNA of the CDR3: TGTGCCAGCAGCTTATCCCTACCGACAAGTTGGTTCACTGAAGCTTTCTTT. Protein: CASSLSLPTSWFTEAFF.

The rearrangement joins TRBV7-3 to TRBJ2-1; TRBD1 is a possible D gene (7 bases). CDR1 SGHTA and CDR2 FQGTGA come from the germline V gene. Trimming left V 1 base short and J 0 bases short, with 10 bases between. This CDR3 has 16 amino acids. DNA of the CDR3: TGTGCCAGCAGCTTAATGCAGGGGGGCTCCTACAATGAGCAGTTCTTC. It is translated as CASSLMQGGSYNEQFF.

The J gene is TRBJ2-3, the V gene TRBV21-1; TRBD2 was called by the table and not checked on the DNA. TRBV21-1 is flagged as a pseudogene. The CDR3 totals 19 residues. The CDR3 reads CASSGRSGRGGRLTDTQYF. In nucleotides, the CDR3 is TGTGCCAGCAGCGGCCGCTCGGGGCGGGGGGGCAGGTTAACAGATACGCAGTATTTT.